Listed here are 19 T cell receptor beta chains from one sample, sequenced in a study of long-term antiretroviral therapy in people with HIV (dated by TCRdb to 2022 to 2024). The immunoSEQ hsTCRB v3.0 assay was used at survey level resolution for TRB variable region sequencing. Sourced from immuneACCESS, this table was stored by TCRdb with only in-frame sequences that have V and J called. A share of the clones is absent; for the studies checked, an unresolved V gene accounts for under half, and the remainder has no known explanation. The sample table lists roughly 36,000 clones, approximately 83% of them with a count of one. The leading ten clones occupy 7.9% of the sample. Source: unsorted PBMCs, taken 0.4 years before starting antiretroviral therapy. All receptors come from a man younger than 35 with HIV.

The chain employs TRBV9 and TRBJ2-7, with 11 bases matching TRBD2. This CDR3 contains 16 residues. V shed 0 bases, J shed 2 bases, and the junction held 4 bases outside the gene matches. Germline values: CDR1 SGDLS, CDR2 YYNGEE. CDR3 in amino acids: CASSVVAGGRTYEQYF. The CDR3 DNA reads TGTGCCAGCAGCGTAGTAGCGGGAGGGAGGACCTACGAGCAGTACTTC.

Relative to its sample, this clone is medium-sized (0.01 to 0.1%). V gene TRBV7-8 combines with J gene TRBJ1-1; TRBD1 might be the D (5 bases). Germline V lookup: CDR1 SGHVS, CDR2 FQNEAQ. CDR3 length equals 15 residues. V shed 6 bases and J shed 7 bases, with 21 bases lying between them. CDR3 loop: CASSDSQVPILEAFF. The DNA for the CDR3 is TGTGCCAGCAGTGATTCACAGGTACCGATCCTTGAAGCTTTCTTT.

This rearrangement joins TRBV28 to TRBJ1-1; the D is unclear. The CDR3 is 14 residues long. Per germline, CDR1 MDHEN and CDR2 SYDVKM. V lost 3 bases and J lost 3, with 11 bases in between. The CDR3 reads CASSLGLWDTEAFF. The CDR3 DNA follows: TGTGCCAGCAGTTTGGGGTTGTGGGACACTGAAGCTTTCTTT.

V gene TRBV28 combines with J gene TRBJ2-3; 7 bases agree with TRBD2. CDR1 is MDHEN, CDR2 SYDVKM, per germline. This CDR3 has 16 amino acids. J gave up 6 bases and V 4 bases, and 13 bases lay outside the gene matches. CDR3 coding DNA: TGTGCCAGCAGTTGGGGGACTGCGGGAGAGGGGGATACGCAGTATTTT. It encodes CASSWGTAGEGDTQYF.

The gene calls are TRBV29-1 and TRBJ1-4, with D maybe TRBD1 (5 bases). The V end was cut by 3 bases, the J end by 4 bases, with 12 bases between. Germline CDR1 and CDR2: SQVTM and ANQGSEA. This CDR3 spans 14 amino acids. The DNA of the CDR3 is TGCAGCGTTGATTCGGCAGGGCATAATGAAAAACTGTTTTTT. This gives the protein CSVDSAGHNEKLFF. The full variable domain, with the rest looked up from reference TRBV29-1 and TRBJ1-4, is SAVISQKPSRDICQRGTSLTIQCQVDSQVTMMFWYRQQPGQSLTLIATANQGSEATYESGFVIDKFPISRPNLTFSTLTVSNMSPEDSSIYLCSVDSAGHNEKLFFGSGTQLSVL.

This clone occurred a few times. The chain is built from TRBV27 and TRBJ2-7; 10 bases agree with TRBD1. Per germline, CDR1 MNHEY and CDR2 SMNVEV (reference sequence). The CDR3 loop spans 12 amino acids. J was trimmed by 2 bases and V by 8 bases; bases with no gene match: 0. The CDR3 loop is CASGQGAYEQYF. Here the CDR3 DNA reads TGTGCCAGCGGACAGGGGGCCTACGAGCAGTACTTC.

This chain joins TRBV7-2 and TRBJ1-2, with a weak D call TRBD1 (5 bases). CDR1 and CDR2 from the germline V gene are SGHTA and FQGNSA. The CDR3 runs 15 residues. V was cut by 2 bases and J by 4 bases, with 14 bases left in between. The CDR3 here is CASSLYSSGIYGYTF. In DNA, the CDR3 is TGTGCCAGCAGCTTATATTCGTCAGGGATCTATGGCTACACCTTC.

This chain connects TRBV2 to TRBJ1-5; the D gene is possibly TRBD1 (5 bases). The CDR3 is 13 residues long. CDR1 is SNHLY, CDR2 FYNNEI, per germline. Trimming removed 3 bases from V and 7 bases from J, with 10 bases in between. The DNA of the CDR3 is TGTGCCAGCAGTGACAGGGACGTACAGCCCCAGCATTTT. This codes for CASSDRDVQPQHF.

This clone was found a few times. The rearrangement uses TRBV6-5 and TRBJ2-7; 8 bases line up with TRBD1. The germline CDR1 and CDR2 sequences are MNHEY and SVGAGI. The CDR3 consists of 14 residues. V lost 2 bases and J lost 9; bases outside the gene matches: 9. The CDR3 DNA reads as TGTGCCAGCAGTTACGCCCAGGGGGCCCTTAGGCAGTACTTC. Translating it yields CASSYAQGALRQYF.

The chain couples TRBV5-6 to TRBJ2-3; no reliable D call. Germline CDR1 and CDR2: SGHDT and YYEEEE. With 2 bases removed from V and 4 bases from J, the gap between germline ends came to 5 bases. CDR3 length: 12 residues. The CDR3: CASSLQSDTQYF. The CDR3 DNA reads as TGTGCCAGCAGCTTACAGTCAGATACGCAGTATTTT.

This chain links TRBV6-5 with TRBJ2-1, with D perhaps matching TRBD1 (5 bases). The CDR3 consists of 12 residues. Trimming shortened V by 2 bases and J by 10 bases, and 9 bases separated the two germline ends. Germline values: CDR1 MNHEY, CDR2 SVGAGI. The CDR3 sequence: CASSYRGEEQFF. The CDR3, as DNA: TGTGCCAGCAGTTACAGGGGTGAGGAGCAGTTCTTC.

The rearrangement uses TRBV6-4 and TRBJ2-2, with TRBD1 matching over 9 bases. Germline V gene data show CDR1 as MRHNA and CDR2 as SNTAGT. V shed 4 bases and J 4 bases; nucleotides not matched to a gene: 4. The CDR3 is 15 residues long. CDR3 sequence reads: CASSAGTGTTGELFF. CDR3 DNA sequence: TGTGCCAGCAGTGCCGGGACAGGGACCACCGGGGAGCTGTTTTTT.

The genes are TRBV6-5 and TRBJ1-5; 12 nucleotides agree with TRBD1. Germline V CDR1 and CDR2: MNHEY, SVGAGI. Trimming took 9 bases from V and 7 from J; bases not matched to a gene: 4. This CDR3 region has 13 residues. This CDR3 reads CASGTGGGQPQHF. In nucleotides, the CDR3 is TGTGCCAGTGGGACAGGGGGCGGGCAGCCCCAGCATTTT.

The chain employs TRBV6-1 and TRBJ2-7; D is unclear. Germline V CDR1 and CDR2: MNHNS, SASEGT. The CDR3 totals 13 residues. V lost 3 bases and J lost 3, with 9 bases in between. Here the CDR3 DNA reads TGTGCCAGCAGTGAGGCCGATGGCTACGAGCAGTACTTC. Encoded protein: CASSEADGYEQYF.

V usage is TRBV7-2 and J usage is TRBJ1-6; TRBD1 is a possible D gene (5 bases). Trimming stripped 8 bases from V and 7 bases from J, with 15 bases between. The length of the CDR3 is 14 residues. CDR1 is SGHTA, CDR2 FQGNSA, per germline. The CDR3 region is CASQGAGRNSPLHF. The CDR3 bases are TGTGCCAGCCAAGGGGCAGGGAGAAATTCACCCCTCCACTTT.

The J gene is TRBJ1-2, the V gene TRBV29-1, with D possibly TRBD1 on 6 matching bases. V dropped 4 bases and J dropped 7 bases, with 19 bases sitting between them. CDR1 SQVTM and CDR2 ANQGSEA come from the germline V gene. The CDR3 covers 14 residues. The CDR3 spells CSVAQGNSLPGYTF. In DNA form, the CDR3 reads TGCAGCGTTGCTCAGGGGAACAGCCTCCCTGGCTACACCTTC.

This chain links TRBV7-2 with TRBJ2-3, with 8 bases that match TRBD2. Trimming at V came to 2 bases and at J to 2 bases, leaving 3 bases not matched to a gene. Germline V gene sequence: CDR1 SGHTA, CDR2 FQGNSA. This CDR3 region has 15 residues. The CDR3 bases are TGTGCCAGCAGCTTAAAACTAGCGGACACAGATACGCAGTATTTT. This sequence encodes CASSLKLADTDTQYF.

The rearrangement joins TRBV5-6 to TRBJ1-2; D is unresolved. Germline CDR1 reads SGHDT; CDR2 reads YYEEEE. This CDR3 region has 11 residues. The germline V and J ends were trimmed by 0 bases and 10 bases, with 7 bases remaining between them. This chain's CDR3 is CASSLARFYTF. In nucleotides, the CDR3 is TGTGCCAGCAGCTTGGCTCGCTTCTACACCTTC.

This clone was recorded a few times. J is TRBJ1-5 and V is TRBV23-1; D unclear. TRBV23-1 is reported as an ORF; its role is uncertain. The CDR3 has 15 amino acids. V lost 0 bases, J lost 3 bases, and 9 bases lay in between. The CDR3 loop reads CASSQSSRYNQPQHF. The CDR3 DNA follows: TGCGCCAGCAGTCAATCAAGCCGATACAATCAGCCCCAGCATTTT.